The T cell receptor beta chain described here comes from a study of cytomegalovirus exposure and HLA in healthy donors. The table came from immunoSEQ multiplex PCR; TCRdb's copy has only in-frame clones and leaves some out. This table holds fewer than 200,000 clones, around nine tenths found once. This clone appeared once. The TCR was taken from a woman aged 25 to 39 in good health and CMV-seronegative. The sequenced sample consisted of PBMCs.

CDR3 loop: CASRSRDRLDYEQYF. The CDR3 nucleotides are TGTGCCAGTAGATCCAGGGACAGGTTGGACTACGAGCAGTACTTC. V is TRBV19 and J is TRBJ2-7; TRBD1 matches at 8 bases. The CDR3 extends over 15 amino acids. The ends lost 6 bases at V and 3 bases at J; junction bases unmatched: 10. CDR1 is LNHDA, CDR2 SQIVND, per germline (reference sequence).